These 2 T cell receptor beta chains share one sample of origin, sequenced in a study of T cell responses to AZD1222 COVID-19 vaccine. Clones were sequenced by immunoSEQ multiplex PCR, and TCRdb holds only the in-frame ones, with some missing. The repertoire holds some 110,000 clones, with around nine tenths as singletons. Sequences were derived from peripheral blood, sampled 28 days after the second AZD1222 dose. Receptors originate from an adult who received the AZD1222 COVID-19 vaccine.

This chain uses TRBV6-4 with TRBJ1-1; 8 bases are a match to TRBD1. Germline V gene lookup returns CDR1 MRHNA and CDR2 SNTAGT. V was pared by 2 bases and J by 5 bases, with 7 bases of the junction left unmatched. The CDR3 has 15 amino acids. CDR3 DNA sequence: TGTGCCAGCAGTGACCGGGCAGGGGGCACAACTGAAGCTTTCTTT. This encodes CASSDRAGGTTEAFF.

V and J are TRBV30 and TRBJ1-5, with 8 bases aligning to TRBD1. The germline V gene has CDR1 GTSNPN and CDR2 SVGIG (reference sequence). The CDR3 covers 17 residues. The V segment lost 1 base and the J segment 0 bases; nucleotides outside the gene matches: 8. CDR3 residues: CAWSGGTGANSNQPQHF. The CDR3 DNA reads as TGTGCCTGGAGTGGTGGGACAGGCGCTAATAGCAATCAGCCCCAGCATTTT.